This is a list of T cell receptor beta chains from one sample in a study of beta chain features in type 1 diabetes. Clones were read by immunoSEQ multiplex PCR, and TCRdb kept only the in-frame ones, dropping some. The repertoire holds roughly 150,000 clones, around 8% seen once, with roughly 1% in the top ten. Sequencing was performed on central memory CD4+ T cells from blood. Every receptor here comes from a middle-aged woman with type 1 diabetes. Both conserved end residues are part of each CDR3. The D gene is left open where the match is weak. A row's size may be missing; if present it is once, few, many or a size class.

V	J	D	size	CDR3	DNA
TRBV14	TRBJ2-3	TRBD1	.	CASSQDLGTADTQYF	TGTGCCAGCAGCCAAGATCTAGGGACAGCAGATACGCAGTATTTT
TRBV7-2	TRBJ2-3	.	few	CASSYYTDTQYF	TGTGCCAGCAGCTACTATACAGATACGCAGTATTTT
TRBV7-3	TRBJ2-1	TRBD2	few	CASSLQLAGPLNEQFF	TGTGCCAGCAGCCTCCAACTAGCGGGTCCCCTCAATGAGCAGTTCTTC
TRBV29-1	TRBJ2-1	TRBD2	.	CSVEGVLAEGNHNEQFF	TGCAGCGTTGAAGGTGTACTAGCGGAGGGAAACCACAATGAGCAGTTCTTC
TRBV7-2	TRBJ2-7	.	few	CASSLVTGGSSPYEQYF	TGTGCCAGCAGCTTAGTGACAGGCGGGAGCAGCCCCTACGAGCAGTACTTC
TRBV7-9	TRBJ2-5	TRBD1	.	CASSLSTGGEETQYF	TGTGCCAGCAGCTTAAGCACAGGGGGAGAGGAGACCCAGTACTTC
TRBV28	TRBJ2-7	.	.	CASSLPTAAVEQYF	TGTGCCAGCAGTCTCCCGACTGCCGCGGTCGAGCAGTACTTC
TRBV6-6	TRBJ2-7	.	few	CASSLTSASHEQYF	TGTGCCAGCAGTCTGACTAGTGCGTCCCACGAGCAGTACTTC
TRBV10-3	TRBJ1-5	.	few	CAARPTGDSNQPQHF	TGTGCCGCCCGCCCGACAGGAGATAGCAATCAGCCCCAGCATTTT
TRBV19	TRBJ1-1	.	few	CASSRREGNTEAFF	TGTGCCAGTAGCCGACGGGAGGGGAACACTGAAGCTTTCTTT
TRBV11-2	TRBJ2-3	TRBD1	few	CASSFPGQGTTQYF	TGTGCCAGCAGCTTTCCGGGACAGGGAACCACGCAGTATTTT
TRBV7-2	TRBJ1-1	TRBD1	.	CASSRDRGAEAFF	TGTGCCAGCAGCCGGGACAGGGGCGCTGAAGCTTTCTTT
TRBV9	TRBJ2-7	TRBD2	.	CASSAQSPTAGVEQYF	TGTGCCAGCAGCGCCCAGTCCCCCACAGCGGGAGTCGAGCAGTACTTC
TRBV7-2	TRBJ2-3	TRBD1	few	CASSPDRGRDTQYF	TGTGCCAGCAGCCCGGACAGGGGTCGGGATACGCAGTATTTT
TRBV11-2	TRBJ1-1	.	few	CASSLEYRTQNTEAFF	TGTGCCAGCAGCTTAGAATACCGTACACAGAACACTGAAGCTTTCTTT
TRBV5-1	TRBJ2-1	TRBD2	.	CASSFGGNEQFF	TGCGCCAGCAGCTTCGGGGGGAATGAGCAGTTCTTC
TRBV9	TRBJ1-5	.	few	CASSVDPGGNQPQHF	TGTGCCAGCAGCGTAGACCCGGGTGGCAATCAGCCCCAGCATTTT
TRBV5-6	TRBJ1-1	.	.	CASSLLVNTEAFF	TGTGCCAGCAGCTTGTTAGTGAACACTGAAGCTTTCTTT
TRBV7-6	TRBJ1-1	TRBD1	.	CASSPTGWNTEAFF	TGTGCCAGCAGCCCGACAGGGTGGAACACTGAAGCTTTCTTT
TRBV20-1	TRBJ2-7	TRBD1	.	CRPDRAYEQYF	TGCAGACCAGACAGGGCCTACGAGCAGTACTTC
TRBV19	TRBJ1-1	.	.	CASSWDSNTEAFF	TGTGCCAGTAGTTGGGACTCGAACACTGAAGCTTTCTTT
TRBV15	TRBJ2-3	.	.	CATRGLTDTQYF	TGTGCCACCCGCGGTCTCACAGATACGCAGTATTTT